The 7 T cell receptor beta chains listed next were all sequenced from one sample in a study of blood T cells in healthy people across ages. The second PCR ran about 6 to 11 cycles with a sample-barcoded 5' primer and J-beta primers. TCRdb re-called the 5' RACE reads through MiXCR, storing one row per CDR3 protein. The sample lists 700,000 to 900,000 distinct CDR3 sequences; about 48% were seen once. The specimen sequenced was blood. These receptors all stem from a man at least 80 years old in good health.

This chain joins TRBV4-2 and TRBJ2-3; 7 nucleotides agree with TRBD2. V lost 1 base and J lost 5; bases outside the gene matches: 15. CDR3 length equals 18 residues. Germline lookup yields CDR1 LGHNA and CDR2 YNFKEQ. CDR3 residues: CASSQVASSGEKRDTQYF. The CDR3 DNA is TGTGCCAGCAGCCAAGTTGCGTCTAGCGGAGAGAAGCGAGATACGCAGTATTTT.

J is TRBJ1-2 and V is TRBV12-3 or TRBV12-4; 7 bases fit TRBD1. This CDR3 contains 14 residues. The V and J ends lost 6 bases and 4 bases, in that order; junction bases with no gene match: 8. The CDR3 nucleotides read TGTGCCAGCAGCTCGACAGGGATGGGCTATGGCTACACCTTC. Protein sequence: CASSSTGMGYGYTF.

This rearrangement joins TRBV12-3 or TRBV12-4 to TRBJ2-7; possible D gene TRBD2, 7 bases. Trimming took off 2 bases at V and 1 base at J, with 21 bases between the two ends. The CDR3 runs 18 residues. This CDR3 reads CASSLRGRAATRSYEQYF. The CDR3 DNA follows: TGTGCCAGCAGTTTAAGGGGGAGGGCCGCGACGAGATCCTACGAGCAGTACTTC.

This clonotype was picked up a small number of times. This chain links TRBV2 with TRBJ2-7; 12 bases are shared with TRBD2. Germline loops: CDR1 SNHLY, CDR2 FYNNEI. Trimming removed 6 bases from V and 6 bases from J; junction bases left unmatched: 12. This CDR3 is 16 amino acids long. The CDR3 is CASSEPLAGGPVEQYF. Written as DNA, the CDR3 is TGTGCCAGCAGCGAACCTCTAGCGGGAGGGCCGGTCGAGCAGTACTTC.

The CDR3 DNA reads as TGTGCCAGCTCCGGGAGTAACGAAGCCAAAAACATTCAGTACTTC. Residues: CASSGSNEAKNIQYF. The V and J genes are TRBV6-6 and TRBJ2-4; TRBD2 might be the D (6 bases). The CDR3 loop spans 15 amino acids. The germline V and J ends were trimmed by 8 bases and 0 bases, with 14 bases remaining between them. Germline V gives CDR1 MNHNY, CDR2 SVGAGI (reference sequence).

The V gene is TRBV28, the J gene TRBJ2-1; D tentatively fits TRBD1 or TRBD2 (6 bases each). Trimming took 7 bases from V and 9 from J, leaving 19 bases between them. This CDR3 is built from 14 residues. CDR1 is MDHEN, CDR2 SYDVKM, per germline. CDR3 protein: CASTWGRAGGEQFF. The CDR3 DNA is TGTGCCAGCACTTGGGGGCGGGCCGGGGGTGAGCAGTTCTTC.

Notes on this clonotype: The junction does not match germline at one end; this may be a read error. This chain's CDR3 is CASSLSWGDSYNEQFF. CDR3 sequence (DNA): TGTGCCAGCAGTCTATCTTGGGGGGACTCCTACAATGAGCAGTTCTTC. The rearrangement joins TRBV27 to TRBJ2-1; possible D gene TRBD2, 6 bases. This CDR3 spans 16 amino acids. CDR1 is MNHEY and CDR2 is SMNVEV in the germline V gene (reference sequence).